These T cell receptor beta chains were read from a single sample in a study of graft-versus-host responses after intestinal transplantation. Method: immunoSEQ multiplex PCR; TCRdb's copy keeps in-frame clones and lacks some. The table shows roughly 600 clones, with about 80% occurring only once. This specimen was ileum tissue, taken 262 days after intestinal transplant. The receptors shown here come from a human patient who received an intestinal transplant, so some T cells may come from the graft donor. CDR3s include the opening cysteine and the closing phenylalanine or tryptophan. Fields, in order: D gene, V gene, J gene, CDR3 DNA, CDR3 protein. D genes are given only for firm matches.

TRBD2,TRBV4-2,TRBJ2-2,TGTGCCAGCAGCCAAGAGGGGCGGGAGTTGGTCGGGGAGCTGTTTTTT,CASSQEGRELVGELFF
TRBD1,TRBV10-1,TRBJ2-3,TGCGCCAGCAGTTCGGACAGGGTAGGCACAGATACGCAGTATTTT,CASSSDRVGTDTQYF
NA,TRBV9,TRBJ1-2,TGTGCCAGCAGCGCTCCTGGGACCCCAGCTCATCTTGATGGCTACACCTTC,CASSAPGTPAHLDGYTF
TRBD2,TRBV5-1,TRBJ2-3,TGCGCCAGCAGCCCCAAAGCGGGAGGGCCGGATACGCAGTATTTT,CASSPKAGGPDTQYF
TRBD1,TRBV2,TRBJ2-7,TGTGCCAGCAGAGGGACAGGGGGCCAATACGAGCAGTACTTC,CASRGTGGQYEQYF
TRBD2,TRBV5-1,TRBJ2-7,TGCGCCAGCAGCCTGGGGACTAGCTCCTACGAGCAGTACTTC,CASSLGTSSYEQYF
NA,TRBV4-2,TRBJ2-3,TGTGCCAGCAGCCTCGGAGGGAGAACGCAGTATTTT,CASSLGGRTQYF
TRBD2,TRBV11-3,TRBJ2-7,TGTGCCAGTACGCGGGGACTAGCCTACGAGCAGTACTTC,CASTRGLAYEQYF